This is a list of T cell receptor beta chains from one sample in a study of technical replicates of blood from a handful of donors. Assay used: immunoSEQ multiplex PCR; TCRdb lists only in-frame clones, some missing. The sample shows tens of thousands of clones, 90% to 95% of them seen only once. Sequenced: PBMCs. The source of these receptors is a human donor in good health. Some clones in this sample may be carry-over from other donors' samples. Each CDR3 is given with its conserved first and last residue. Fields, in order: V gene, CDR3 protein.

v_call: TRBV5-1
cdr3_aa: CASSLGGAVSYEQYF

v_call: TRBV19
cdr3_aa: CASSTQGGGEQYF

v_call: TRBV19
cdr3_aa: CASSMVADRVGHTEAFF

v_call: TRBV19
cdr3_aa: CASSTSSPRGTGELFF

v_call: TRBV4-2
cdr3_aa: CASSPTLAGGMVEQYF

v_call: TRBV4-1
cdr3_aa: CASSLRTGGYSYGYTF

v_call: TRBV5-5
cdr3_aa: CASSLGQVANYGYTF

v_call: TRBV5-4
cdr3_aa: CASSLAGGARYGYTF

v_call: TRBV6-5
cdr3_aa: CASRKPGLAYNEQFF

v_call: TRBV6-5
cdr3_aa: CASSYSLAGSEQFF

v_call: TRBV7-2
cdr3_aa: CASSLAHRDRVPEQYF

v_call: TRBV19
cdr3_aa: CASQVVGRSNQPQHF

v_call: TRBV6-5
cdr3_aa: CASSYSTSSDTQYF

v_call: TRBV11-2
cdr3_aa: CASSLVPDRVDTGELFF

v_call: TRBV13
cdr3_aa: CASSLGRGGDQPQHF

v_call: TRBV7-2
cdr3_aa: CASSPDSKSFSSYNSPLHF

v_call: TRBV4-1
cdr3_aa: CASGTTPGLASDTQYF

v_call: TRBV7-6
cdr3_aa: CASSRGGDTEAFF

v_call: TRBV5-6
cdr3_aa: CASSLAGTGGSEQYF

v_call: TRBV19
cdr3_aa: CASRVSDSPLHF

v_call: TRBV5-5
cdr3_aa: CASSRTGGASNQPQHF

v_call: TRBV11-2
cdr3_aa: CASSYTTGSSYEQYF

v_call: TRBV19
cdr3_aa: CASTIQQGETQYF

v_call: TRBV7-9
cdr3_aa: CASSFGLAGNEQFF

v_call: TRBV4-1
cdr3_aa: CASSQLVSGSFYEQYF

v_call: TRBV6-1
cdr3_aa: CASSEPAGIYGYTF

v_call: TRBV7-7
cdr3_aa: CASSLTQGKFETQYF

v_call: TRBV5-4
cdr3_aa: CASSQAAGGYNEQFF

v_call: TRBV29-1
cdr3_aa: CSDAGGAGDYTF

v_call: TRBV7-5
cdr3_aa: CVRSRLAGGKETQYF

v_call: TRBV7-3
cdr3_aa: CASRLGSGELFF

v_call: TRBV11-3
cdr3_aa: CASSPSDGEYEQYF

v_call: TRBV11-2
cdr3_aa: CASARGPESNQPQHF

v_call: TRBV5-6
cdr3_aa: CASSLEHEQYF

v_call: TRBV18
cdr3_aa: CASSPRRSGRAIDTQYF

v_call: TRBV5-4
cdr3_aa: CASSWDSPGATNEKLFF

v_call: TRBV5-1
cdr3_aa: CASSSGGSGANVLTF

v_call: TRBV5-4
cdr3_aa: CASSLNSGSENEQFF

v_call: TRBV18
cdr3_aa: CASSQEATGSNTEAFF